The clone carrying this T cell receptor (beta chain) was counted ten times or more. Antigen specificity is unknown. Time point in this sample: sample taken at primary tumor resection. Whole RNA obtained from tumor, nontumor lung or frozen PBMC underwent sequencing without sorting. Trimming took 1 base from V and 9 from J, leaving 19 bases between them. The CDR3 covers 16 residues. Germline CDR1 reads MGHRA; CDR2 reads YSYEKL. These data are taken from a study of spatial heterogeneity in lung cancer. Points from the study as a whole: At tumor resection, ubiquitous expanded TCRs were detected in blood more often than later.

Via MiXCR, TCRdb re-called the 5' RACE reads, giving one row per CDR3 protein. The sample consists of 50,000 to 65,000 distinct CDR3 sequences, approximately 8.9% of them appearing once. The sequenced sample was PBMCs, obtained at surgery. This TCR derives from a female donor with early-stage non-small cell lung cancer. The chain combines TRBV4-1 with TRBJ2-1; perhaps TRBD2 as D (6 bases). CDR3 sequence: CASSQVIRGSRREQFF. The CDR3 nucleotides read TGCGCCAGCAGCCAAGTCATCCGGGGGAGTCGTCGTGAGCAGTTCTTC.